The sequence of this TCR beta chain was determined in a study of CD8 T cells in ankylosing spondylitis. Findings of the study overall: Clones that were linked to disease were CD8+ and were relatively rare in peripheral blood.

About this clonotype: Its antigen is not identified.

Scientists made TCR beta libraries using quantitative 5'-RACE with molecular barcodes. TCRdb passed the 5' RACE reads through MiXCR, listing each CDR3 protein once. The sample lists roughly 69,000 distinct CDR3 sequences, roughly 5% occurring once. Per the germline V gene, CDR1 is SGHAT and CDR2 is FQNNGV. The J segment lost 5 bases and the V segment lost 0 bases, leaving 3 bases of the junction unmatched. The length of the CDR3 is 14 residues. The rearrangement uses TRBV11-2 and TRBJ2-5; 7 positions match TRBD2. Sequenced material: blood, either unsorted or a sorted T cell fraction (not recorded which). The clonotype comes from a male donor with ankylosing spondylitis or in good health (not recorded which). The CDR3 reads CASSLDSREETQYF. As DNA, the CDR3 is TGTGCCAGCAGCTTAGACTCGCGGGAGGAGACCCAGTACTTC.